Sequencing of this T cell receptor beta chain was carried out in a study of T-cell reconstitution after alpha-beta-depleted transplantation in children. It was with unique molecular identifiers that the TCRbeta library was prepared. TCRdb analysed the PCR reads with MiXCR anew, one entry per CDR3 protein. Of about 98,000 distinct CDR3 sequences in the sample, around a quarter were seen once. Study-level results: At one year after transplant, newly produced T cells mostly accounted for T-cell counts and diversity.

This clonotype was observed at least ten times. Its antigen remains unidentified. The clonotype was recovered from a boy aged 2 to 10 with acute lymphoblastic leukemia, due to receive a stem cell transplant. Source: PBMCs, taken before TCRalphabeta/CD19-depleted stem cell transplant.

CDR3 amino acids: CASSLGLAGDTQYF. In DNA form, the CDR3 reads TGCGCCAGCAGCTTGGGACTAGCAGGTGATACGCAGTATTTT. The V call is TRBV5-1, the J call TRBJ2-3, with 7 bases identical to TRBD2. J lost 6 bases, V lost 0 bases, and 4 bases had no gene match. The CDR3 runs to 14 residues. In germline, CDR1 is SGHRS, CDR2 YFSETQ.